Presented here are 23 T cell receptor beta chains from one specimen sequenced in a study of cytomegalovirus exposure and HLA in healthy donors. The repertoire was sequenced with immunoSEQ multiplex PCR; TCRdb's copy has only in-frame clones and lacks some. Of roughly 250,000 clones listed, approximately 83% are singletons. The sample taken for sequencing was PBMCs. These receptors all come from a woman aged 25 to 45 in good health and CMV-seropositive.

V usage is TRBV7-3 and J usage is TRBJ1-4; D might be TRBD1 (5 bases). This CDR3 is built from 15 residues. The V end lost 1 base, the J end lost 8 bases, and 14 bases lay between the germline ends. The germline V gene has CDR1 SGHTA and CDR2 FQGTGA. CDR3 sequence: CASSLNRQGWEKLFF. CDR3 DNA: TGTGCCAGCAGCTTAAACCGGCAGGGCTGGGAAAAACTGTTTTTT.

The V call is TRBV5-6, the J call TRBJ2-6; TRBD1 aligns across 7 bases. There are 15 residues in the CDR3. Trimming cost V 3 bases and J 2 bases; bases outside gene matches: 2. Germline values: CDR1 SGHDT, CDR2 YYEEEE. CDR3 amino acids: CASSSRGPGANVLTF. DNA for the CDR3: TGTGCCAGCAGCTCGAGGGGGCCTGGGGCCAACGTCCTGACTTTC.

The chain uses TRBV29-1 and TRBJ2-7; perhaps TRBD1 as D (5 bases). With 3 bases removed from V and 5 bases from J, the gap between germline ends came to 14 bases. The CDR3 totals 13 residues. Germline CDR1 is SQVTM and CDR2 is ANQGSEA. CDR3 amino acids: CSVDLGQGDEQYF. DNA of the CDR3: TGCAGCGTTGATCTTGGGCAGGGCGACGAGCAGTACTTC.

This clone appeared a few times. In DNA form, the CDR3 reads TGTGCCAGCAGTGGGACAGGGCGGGATGGCTACACCTTC. It translates to CASSGTGRDGYTF. This rearrangement joins TRBV6-1 to TRBJ1-2; 8 positions match TRBD1. Germline V gives CDR1 MNHNS, CDR2 SASEGT. This CDR3 has 13 residues. V gave up 4 bases and J gave up 6 bases; unmatched junction bases: 4.

The chain joins TRBV11-2 to TRBJ2-3; perhaps TRBD2 as D (5 bases). The CDR3 runs 16 residues. Germline V gene lookup returns CDR1 SGHAT and CDR2 FQNNGV. Trimming took off 5 bases at V and 1 base at J, with 16 bases between the two ends. The CDR3 nucleotides read TGTGCCAGCAGCGTCACCGGGCTAGCAGGCACAGATACGCAGTATTTT. The encoded protein is CASSVTGLAGTDTQYF.

This sequence joins TRBV27 and TRBJ1-5; 10 bases fit TRBD1. Trimming cost V 0 bases and J 0 bases; bases outside gene matches: 2. The CDR3 runs to 17 residues. Germline CDR1 reads MNHEY; CDR2 reads SMNVEV (reference sequence). CDR3 DNA: TGTGCCAGCAGTTTATCGGGACAGGGGTATAGCAATCAGCCCCAGCATTTT. Amino acids: CASSLSGQGYSNQPQHF.

This clone was counted only a few times. This chain joins TRBV6-5 and TRBJ1-1, with D perhaps TRBD1 (5 bases). The CDR3 runs 13 residues. Germline CDR1 MNHEY, CDR2 SVGAGI. V was pared by 4 bases and J by 3 bases, with 9 bases between. The CDR3, as DNA: TGTGCCAGCAGTTTCGACAGCTACACTGAAGCTTTCTTT. Its protein product is CASSFDSYTEAFF.

This sequence joins TRBV4-1 and TRBJ1-1; D is possibly TRBD1 (5 bases). CDR1 and CDR2 from the germline V gene are MGHRA and YSYEKL. The CDR3 contains 15 residues. V was clipped by 5 bases and J by 6 bases, with 19 bases between them. CDR3 sequence (DNA): TGCGCCAGCAGCTTACCCGCGCGGGGCCCCGCTGAAGCTTTCTTT. Translated, it gives CASSLPARGPAEAFF.

The rearrangement links TRBV5-1 to TRBJ2-3, with 13 nucleotides matching TRBD2. The CDR3 is made up of 16 amino acids. Germline V gene sequence: CDR1 SGHRS, CDR2 YFSETQ. J gave up 8 bases and V 3 bases, and 9 bases lay outside the gene matches. In DNA form, the CDR3 reads TGCGCCAGCAGCTCGAGGACTAGCGGGAGCAGTGGTACGCAGTATTTT. Protein: CASSSRTSGSSGTQYF.

The chain recombines TRBV5-8 with TRBJ2-1; D gene uncertain. The CDR3 covers 12 residues. The V and J ends lost 2 bases and 8 bases respectively, with 8 bases between them. Germline-derived CDR1 and CDR2 are SGHTS and YDEGEE. The CDR3 DNA reads as TGTGCCAGCAGCTTTAGAAGCGATGAGCAGTTCTTC. This gives the protein CASSFRSDEQFF.

V gene TRBV7-8 combines with J gene TRBJ1-5, with 10 bases matching TRBD1. V lost 3 bases, J lost 5 bases, and 4 bases stayed unmatched. CDR3 size: 15 residues. Germline V gives CDR1 SGHVS, CDR2 FQNEAQ. The DNA of the CDR3 is TGTGCCAGCAGCTTCGGGACAGGGGAGTATCAGCCCCAGCATTTT. Its translation is CASSFGTGEYQPQHF.

This chain connects TRBV2 to TRBJ1-1, with TRBD1 identical over 9 bases. Germline CDR1 reads SNHLY; CDR2 reads FYNNEI. Trimming took 7 bases from V and 5 from J; bases not matched to a gene: 8. The CDR3 spans 14 residues. The CDR3: CASTVGQGRTEAFF. The CDR3 DNA reads as TGTGCCAGCACCGTCGGACAGGGGAGGACTGAAGCTTTCTTT.

The rearrangement links TRBV6-1 to TRBJ2-3; D uncertain. CDR3 length equals 13 residues. Trimming stripped 7 bases from V and 1 base from J, with 9 bases between. CDR1 and CDR2 (germline): MNHNS, SASEGT. As DNA, the CDR3 is TGTGCCAGCATAGTTATTGGCACAGATACGCAGTATTTT. Protein: CASIVIGTDTQYF.

The V call is TRBV6-6, the J call TRBJ2-1; D perhaps matches TRBD2 (5 bases). Germline V lookup: CDR1 MNHNY, CDR2 SVGAGI (reference sequence). The CDR3 is made up of 14 amino acids. V lost 2 bases to trimming and J lost 8 bases, with 13 bases between them. The CDR3 nucleotides are TGTGCCAGCAGTTACATCGCACTAGTCTATGAGCAGTTCTTC. Residues: CASSYIALVYEQFF.

The chain uses TRBV2 and TRBJ2-2; D gene uncertain. The germline gives CDR1 SNHLY, CDR2 FYNNEI. V was trimmed by 3 bases and J by 3 bases, leaving 2 bases between them. This CDR3 has 12 amino acids. The DNA of the CDR3 is TGTGCCAGCAGTGACGACACCGGGGAGCTGTTTTTT. This encodes CASSDDTGELFF.

The chain carries TRBV11-3 and TRBJ2-7; 10 nucleotides align to TRBD1. V gave up 2 bases and J gave up 7 bases; unmatched junction bases: 11. Germline CDR1 and CDR2: SGHNT and YENEEA. This CDR3 has 16 residues. The DNA of the CDR3 is TGTGCCAGCAGCTTAAGTGAGGGGACAGGGGTTGGTGAGCAGTACTTC. It codes for CASSLSEGTGVGEQYF.

The chain couples TRBV9 to TRBJ1-1; TRBD1 might be the D (5 bases). This CDR3 region has 15 residues. CDR1 SGDLS and CDR2 YYNGEE come from the germline V gene. The V and J ends lost 2 bases and 4 bases respectively, with 15 bases between them. CDR3 loop: CASSVTPQGTTEAFF. In DNA form, the CDR3 reads TGTGCCAGCAGCGTGACCCCTCAGGGAACCACTGAAGCTTTCTTT.

The chain joins TRBV5-1 to TRBJ2-3; D unresolved. With 5 bases removed from V and 1 base from J, the gap between germline ends came to 8 bases. The CDR3 has 13 residues. Germline-derived CDR1 and CDR2 are SGHRS and YFSETQ. The CDR3 DNA is TGCGCCAGCAGTGTGTCTCGCACAGATACGCAGTATTTT. Translated: CASSVSRTDTQYF.

V gene TRBV30 combines with J gene TRBJ2-5; 13 bases map to TRBD2. V lost 0 bases and J lost 9; bases outside the gene matches: 7. This CDR3 is 15 amino acids long. Germline V lookup: CDR1 GTSNPN, CDR2 SVGIG (reference sequence). CDR3 coding DNA: TGTGCCTGGAGTGTCGGGACTAGCGGGACTCATTCCCAGTACTTC. Amino acid sequence: CAWSVGTSGTHSQYF.

The chain has TRBV28 and TRBJ2-1; 16 nucleotides agree with TRBD2. The junction had 9 bases not matched to a gene; V was cut back by 4 bases and J by 0 bases. The CDR3 extends over 20 amino acids. Per the germline V gene, CDR1 is MDHEN and CDR2 is SYDVKM. The CDR3 coding sequence is TGTGCCAGCAGTTCCGGGGGGACTAGCGGGAGGGATAGCTCCTACAATGAGCAGTTCTTC. Amino acids: CASSSGGTSGRDSSYNEQFF.

The chain is built from TRBV2 and TRBJ2-5; TRBD1 agrees at 7 bases. This CDR3 spans 14 amino acids. V lost 7 bases and J lost 1; bases outside the gene matches: 6. The germline CDR1 and CDR2 sequences are SNHLY and FYNNEI. The CDR3 region has the DNA TGTGCCAGCATGACAGGGTTCATCCAAGAGACCCAGTACTTC. This encodes CASMTGFIQETQYF.

The V call is TRBV4-1, the J call TRBJ2-7; TRBD1 matches at 7 bases. V trimming: 0 bases; J trimming: 4 bases; junction bases outside the gene matches: 9. This CDR3 has 16 residues. Germline V gene lookup returns CDR1 MGHRA and CDR2 YSYEKL. The CDR3 reads CASSQDRVGGGYEQYF. The DNA of the CDR3 is TGCGCCAGCAGCCAAGATCGAGTAGGGGGCGGTTACGAGCAGTACTTC.

The gene calls are TRBV27 and TRBJ2-7, with unresolved D. This CDR3 spans 14 amino acids. In germline, CDR1 is MNHEY, CDR2 SMNVEV (reference sequence). V dropped 2 bases and J dropped 1 base, with 9 bases sitting between them. This CDR3 is CASSLVGPSYEQYF. The DNA of the CDR3 is TGTGCCAGCAGTTTAGTTGGCCCTTCCTACGAGCAGTACTTC.